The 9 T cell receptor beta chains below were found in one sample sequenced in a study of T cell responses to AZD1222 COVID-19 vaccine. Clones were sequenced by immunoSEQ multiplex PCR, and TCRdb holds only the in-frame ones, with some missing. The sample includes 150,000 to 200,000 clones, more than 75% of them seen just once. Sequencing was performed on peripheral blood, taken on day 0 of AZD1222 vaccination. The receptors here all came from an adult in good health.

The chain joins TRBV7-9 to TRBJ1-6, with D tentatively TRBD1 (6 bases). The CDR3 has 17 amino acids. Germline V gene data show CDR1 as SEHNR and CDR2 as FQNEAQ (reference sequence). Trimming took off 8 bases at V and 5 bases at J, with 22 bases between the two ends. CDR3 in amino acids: CASGQPSDSGDNSPLHF. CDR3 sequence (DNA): TGTGCCAGCGGACAACCTTCGGACAGTGGAGATAATTCACCCCTCCACTTT.

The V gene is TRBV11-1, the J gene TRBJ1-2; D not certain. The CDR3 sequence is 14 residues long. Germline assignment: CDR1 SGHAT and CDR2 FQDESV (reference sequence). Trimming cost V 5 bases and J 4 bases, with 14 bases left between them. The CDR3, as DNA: TGTGCCAGCAGCCCGGTGGGAACAGTCTATGGCTACACCTTC. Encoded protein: CASSPVGTVYGYTF.

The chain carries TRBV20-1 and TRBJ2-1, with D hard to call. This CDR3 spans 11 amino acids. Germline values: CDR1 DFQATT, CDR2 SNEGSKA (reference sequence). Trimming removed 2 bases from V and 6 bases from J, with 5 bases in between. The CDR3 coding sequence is TGCAGTGCTAGAAACGGCAATGAGCAGTTCTTC. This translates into CSARNGNEQFF.

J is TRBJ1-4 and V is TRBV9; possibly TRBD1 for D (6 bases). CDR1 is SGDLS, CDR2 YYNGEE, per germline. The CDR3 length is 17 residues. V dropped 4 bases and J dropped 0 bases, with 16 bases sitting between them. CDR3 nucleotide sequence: TGTGCCAGCAGCCCCGGAGGGGGGGGCTCAACTAATGAAAAACTGTTTTTT. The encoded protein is CASSPGGGGSTNEKLFF.

CDR3 region: CASSLAGGVTEAFF. CDR3 sequence (DNA): TGTGCCAGCAGCTTAGCGGGAGGGGTCACTGAAGCTTTCTTT. This rearrangement joins TRBV7-2 to TRBJ1-1; a weak D match, TRBD1 (5 bases). The CDR3 loop spans 14 amino acids. The V end was cut by 0 bases, the J end by 4 bases, with 9 bases between. The germline CDR1 and CDR2 sequences are SGHTA and FQGNSA.

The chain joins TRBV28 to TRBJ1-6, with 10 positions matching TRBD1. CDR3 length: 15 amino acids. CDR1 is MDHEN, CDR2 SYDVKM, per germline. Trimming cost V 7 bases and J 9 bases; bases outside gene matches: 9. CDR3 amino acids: CASNRQGAPSSPLHF. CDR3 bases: TGTGCCAGCAATCGACAGGGGGCCCCTAGTTCACCCCTCCACTTT.

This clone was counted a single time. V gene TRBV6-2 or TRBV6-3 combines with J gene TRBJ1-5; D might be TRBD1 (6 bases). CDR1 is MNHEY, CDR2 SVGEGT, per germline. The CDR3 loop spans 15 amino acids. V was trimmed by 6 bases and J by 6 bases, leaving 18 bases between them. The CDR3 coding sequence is TGTGCCAGCAGCCTGGGACAAAGGGGGAGTCAGCCCCAGCATTTT. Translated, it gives CASSLGQRGSQPQHF.

The DNA of the CDR3 is TGTGCCAGCAGAAACAGGGGAAGCTCCTACGAGCAGTACTTC. Its protein product is CASRNRGSSYEQYF. The V call is TRBV5-4, the J call TRBJ2-7, with 7 bases that match TRBD1. This CDR3 spans 14 amino acids. V lost 5 bases to trimming and J lost 0 bases; unmatched junction nucleotides: 5. The germline CDR1 and CDR2 sequences are SGHNT and YYREEE (reference sequence).

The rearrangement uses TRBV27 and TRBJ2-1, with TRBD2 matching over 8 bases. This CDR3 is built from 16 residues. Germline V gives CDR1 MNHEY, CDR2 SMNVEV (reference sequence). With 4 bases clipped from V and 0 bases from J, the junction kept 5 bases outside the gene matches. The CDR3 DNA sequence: TGTGCCAGCAGTTCCCCCGGGACTAGCTCCTACAATGAGCAGTTCTTC. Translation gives CASSSPGTSSYNEQFF.